The next 13 T cell receptor beta chains were all read from a single sample in a study of cytomegalovirus exposure and HLA in healthy donors. PCR was performed using 60 Vbeta and 13 Jbeta primers. The repertoire was sequenced with immunoSEQ multiplex PCR; TCRdb's copy has only in-frame clones and lacks some. The table records roughly 160,000 clones, 70% to 90% of them present only once. Material for sequencing was PBMCs. The receptor set was obtained from a man younger than 30 in good health and CMV-seropositive.

This chain connects TRBV5-4 to TRBJ2-3, with 9 bases fitting TRBD2. V lost 0 bases, J lost 3 bases, and 5 bases stayed unmatched. This CDR3 spans 16 amino acids. Germline lookup yields CDR1 SGHNT and CDR2 YYREEE (reference sequence). The CDR3 reads CASSLEAGGLTDTQYF. DNA of the CDR3: TGTGCCAGCAGCTTGGAGGCGGGGGGGCTTACAGATACGCAGTATTTT.

The chain joins TRBV29-1 to TRBJ2-5; D unclear. Per the germline V gene, CDR1 is SQVTM and CDR2 is ANQGSEA. V lost 6 bases, J lost 5 bases, and 13 bases lay in between. CDR3 size: 12 residues. CDR3 DNA sequence: TGCAGCGTGGGCCCTAACAGCGAGACCCAGTACTTC. Translated, it gives CSVGPNSETQYF.

The chain has TRBV2 and TRBJ2-7; unclear D gene. Germline loops: CDR1 SNHLY, CDR2 FYNNEI. The V and J ends lost 7 bases and 3 bases respectively, with 10 bases between them. The CDR3 sequence is 12 residues long. This CDR3 reads CASTTASYEQYF. The CDR3 region has the DNA TGTGCCAGCACAACAGCAAGCTACGAGCAGTACTTC.

This chain joins TRBV15 and TRBJ2-7; D gene unclear. Germline V gives CDR1 LNHNV, CDR2 YYDKDF (reference sequence). The length of the CDR3 is 14 residues. V lost 1 base to trimming and J lost 0 bases, with 7 bases between them. As DNA, the CDR3 is TGTGCCACCAGCAGAGGACCGGGCTCCTACGAGCAGTACTTC. Amino acids: CATSRGPGSYEQYF.

This chain links TRBV2 with TRBJ1-2, with TRBD1 matching over 7 bases. Looked up from germline, CDR1 is SNHLY and CDR2 is FYNNEI. The CDR3 covers 13 residues. The ends lost 3 bases at V and 5 bases at J; junction bases unmatched: 3. Here the CDR3 DNA reads TGTGCCAGCAGTGAGACAGGGAGTTATGGCTACACCTTC. Translation: CASSETGSYGYTF.

The V call is TRBV19, the J call TRBJ2-3; 16 positions match TRBD2. Germline-derived CDR1 and CDR2 are LNHDA and SQIVND (reference sequence). The CDR3 sequence is 16 residues long. V lost 7 bases, J lost 6 bases, and 7 bases stayed unmatched. The CDR3 region has the DNA TGTGCCAGTAAGGGACTAGCGGGGGGGCCGGGTGATACGCAGTATTTT. Translation gives CASKGLAGGPGDTQYF.

The chain links TRBV2 to TRBJ1-2; 9 bases are a match to TRBD1. Germline V CDR1 and CDR2: SNHLY, FYNNEI. The CDR3 runs 16 residues. Trimming removed 6 bases from V and 4 bases from J; junction bases left unmatched: 12. The CDR3 is CASSQWTGEGVYGYTF. CDR3 coding DNA: TGTGCCAGCAGCCAATGGACAGGGGAGGGTGTCTATGGCTACACCTTC.

This chain links TRBV29-1 with TRBJ2-7; 9 nucleotides match TRBD1. The CDR3 totals 13 residues. The ends lost 4 bases at V and 1 base at J; junction bases unmatched: 2. Germline CDR1 reads SQVTM; CDR2 reads ANQGSEA. Here the CDR3 DNA reads TGCAGCGTTGTGGGGACAGGGTCCTACGAGCAGTACTTC. Translation: CSVVGTGSYEQYF.

This sequence joins TRBV4-3 and TRBJ2-7; tentative D call: TRBD2 (5 bases). Per germline, CDR1 LGHNA and CDR2 YSLEER. V lost 4 bases to trimming and J lost 5 bases, with 18 bases between them. The CDR3 has 15 residues. In nucleotides, the CDR3 is TGCGCCAGCAGCCCGCACACCAGCTCGGGAAACGAGCAGTACTTC. It translates to CASSPHTSSGNEQYF.

The CDR3 protein is CASSLLLQGSSSYNEQFF. DNA for the CDR3: TGTGCCAGCAGCTTACTCTTACAGGGGTCGAGCTCCTACAATGAGCAGTTCTTC. The chain uses TRBV14 and TRBJ2-1; 7 bases agree with TRBD1. This CDR3 is built from 18 residues. With V trimmed by 5 bases and J by 0 bases, 13 bases remained unmatched. Germline CDR1 SGHDN, CDR2 FVKESK.

In DNA form, the CDR3 reads TGTGCCAGCAGCTTGGCCTTAGGGAGCTATGGCTACACCTTC. Translated: CASSLALGSYGYTF. The V call is TRBV5-5, the J call TRBJ1-2; no definite D call. V lost 0 bases and J lost 4, with 10 bases in between. Germline CDR1 and CDR2: SGHKS and YYEKEE (reference sequence). The CDR3 consists of 14 residues.

As to this clone: The junction does not match germline at one end; this may be a read error. This chain connects TRBV7-9 to TRBJ1-2, with unresolved D. The CDR3 spans 12 residues. The germline V gene has CDR1 SEHNR and CDR2 FQNEAQ (reference sequence). This CDR3 is CSSSLVVDGYTF. The CDR3 region has the DNA TGTTCCAGCAGCTTAGTGGTAGATGGCTACACCTTC.

The J gene is TRBJ2-3, the V gene TRBV14; 10 bases agree with TRBD1. The V gene end was trimmed by 4 bases and the J gene end by 1 base; junction bases not matched to a gene: 17. CDR3 length equals 20 residues. Germline loops: CDR1 SGHDN, CDR2 FVKESK. The chain's CDR3 is CASSPLTGGYYSDGTDTQYF. Here the CDR3 DNA reads TGTGCCAGCAGCCCCTTGACAGGGGGCTACTATTCGGACGGCACAGATACGCAGTATTTT.